This TCR beta chain was identified during a study of cytomegalovirus exposure and HLA in healthy donors. Study-wide results and limits: Immune exposure was documented only through CMV serostatus.

This clone appeared a single time. Its cognate antigen is unknown. Despite likely unrecorded immune exposures, the donors were nominally healthy at the time of sampling. Primers for the PCR totalled 60 Vbeta and 13 Jbeta. The protocol was immunoSEQ multiplex PCR, while the TCRdb copy is restricted to in-frame clones and leaves out a portion. The table has about 140,000 clones, 75% seen once. Germline-derived CDR1 and CDR2 are LNHDA and SQIVND (reference sequence). Between the trimmed V and J ends, which lost 1 base and 1 base, there was a span of 11 bases. The length of the CDR3 is 16 residues. The rearrangement uses TRBV19 and TRBJ2-4; a possible D gene is TRBD1 (5 bases). This receptor was identified in a young man in good health and CMV-seropositive. The sequenced sample consisted of PBMCs. CDR3 protein: CASSIAAGMAKNIQYF. CDR3 DNA: TGTGCCAGTAGTATAGCGGCAGGGATGGCCAAAAACATTCAGTACTTC. Full variable domain (remainder filled in from reference TRBV19 and TRBJ2-4): DGGITQSPKYLFRKEGQNVTLSCEQNLNHDAMYWYRQDPGQGLRLIYYSQIVNDFQKGDIAEGYSVSREKKESFPLTVTSAQKNPTAFYLCASSIAAGMAKNIQYFGAGTRLSVL.